This TCR beta chain was recovered during a study of post-analysis software for immune sequencing data. Overall study findings and caveats: Five or six TRBV segments, including TRBV5-6, TRBV5-1 and TRBV20-1, were more frequent in patients than controls.

The CDR3 runs 14 residues. J lost 10 bases, V lost 5 bases, and 13 bases had no gene match. Looked up from germline, CDR1 is SQVTM and CDR2 is ANQGSEA. This clonotype was recorded a few times. Its antigen is not known. Unique molecular identifiers were carried by the TCR beta cDNA libraries. TCRdb re-analysed the PCR reads in MiXCR, keeping a single row per CDR3 protein. The profile shows about 770,000 distinct CDR3 sequences, more than 45% of them singletons. Sequenced: blood. The J gene is TRBJ1-4, the V gene TRBV29-1; 7 bases map to TRBD1. The clonotype originates from a girl aged 10-17 years with multiple sclerosis. The CDR3 here is CSVRDSGLKGKLFF. CDR3 DNA sequence: TGCAGCGTTAGGGACAGCGGTCTAAAAGGAAAACTGTTTTTT. Drawing the rest from reference TRBV29-1 and TRBJ1-4, the complete variable domain is SAVISQKPSRDICQRGTSLTIQCQVDSQVTMMFWYRQQPGQSLTLIATANQGSEATYESGFVIDKFPISRPNLTFSTLTVSNMSPEDSSIYLCSVRDSGLKGKLFFGSGTQLSVL.